This T cell receptor (beta chain) was retrieved from a study of metastatic and nonmetastatic thyroid tumors (TCRdb year 2020). Notes on the research overall: For patients with malignant and with benign thyroid disease, the researchers compared repertoires between peripheral blood samples and tumor or nodule tissue samples.

Before undergoing thyroid surgery, none of the patients had been given any kind of treatment. The study retrospectively analysed patient clinical samples collected from about 2012 to 2018 using T-cell receptor beta sequencing. The library was made by PCR. Sequencing instrument: Illumina HiSeq 4000. High-throughput sequencing was used to profile the CDR3 region of the TCR beta-chain in every patient. From the authors' description of their analysis: CDR3 differences across clinicopathological groups were used to build a classifier for discriminating distant-metastatic papillary thyroid cancer patients. Repertoire diversity was assessed with the Shannon index, and tumor-blood repertoire similarity with the Morisita-Horn index. TCRdb handled the public reads itself, with Q25 trimming in fastp and clone calling in MiXCR, and kept productive beta chains. The V and J calls shown here were made by TCRdb, not taken from the authors' results. The sample contains around 24,000 clones, roughly a quarter of them found a single time. Together, the top ten hold around 12% of the sample.

Turning to this clone: There is no known antigen for this receptor. A read error may explain this, as a much larger clone is one base away. Other DNA sequences from this sample encode an identical CDR3 as well.

The germline V and J ends show losses of 8 bases and 3 bases respectively, and no gene match explains 10 bases of the junction. Sequences MNHNS (CDR1) and SASEGT (CDR2) are obtained from the germline V gene. The CDR3 contains 15 residues, cysteine and phenylalanine counted. CDR3 DNA is the only sequence kept; it has 45 bases, read in frame from the first base. Study-wide conclusions, independent of this receptor: In both blood and tumor samples, malignant tumors were reported to have significantly higher TCR beta diversity than benign nodules.

The chain links TRBV6-1 with TRBJ2-3, with 8 bases in between that match TRBD2. The sample taken for sequencing was tumor tissue. This TCR was sampled from a male donor with papillary thyroid cancer or a benign thyroid nodule (not recorded which). Some clones in this sample may be carry-over from other donors' samples. The CDR3 corresponds to CASSWREDGTDTQYF. The DNA is as follows: TGTGCCAGCTCGTGGCGGGAGGATGGAACAGATACGCAGTATTTT.